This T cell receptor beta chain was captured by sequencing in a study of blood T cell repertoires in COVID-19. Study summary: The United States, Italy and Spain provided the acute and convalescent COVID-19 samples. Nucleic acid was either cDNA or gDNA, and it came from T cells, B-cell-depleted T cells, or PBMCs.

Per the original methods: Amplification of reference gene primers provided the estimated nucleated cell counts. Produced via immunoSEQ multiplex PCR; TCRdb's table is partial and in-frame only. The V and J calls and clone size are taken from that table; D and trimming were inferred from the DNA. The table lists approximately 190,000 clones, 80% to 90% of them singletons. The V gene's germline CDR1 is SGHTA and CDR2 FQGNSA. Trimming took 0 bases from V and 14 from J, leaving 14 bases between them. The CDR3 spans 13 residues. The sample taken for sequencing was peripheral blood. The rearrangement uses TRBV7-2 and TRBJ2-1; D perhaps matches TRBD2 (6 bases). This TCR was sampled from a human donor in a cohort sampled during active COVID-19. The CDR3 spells CASSLASGRGKFF. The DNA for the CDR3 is TGTGCCAGCAGCTTAGCCTCAGGACGCGGGAAGTTCTTC.